This record covers a single T cell receptor beta chain. The data derive from a study of blood T cell repertoires in COVID-19. About the research overall: The United States, Italy and Spain were the sources of the acute and convalescent COVID-19 samples.

CDR3 length: 12 amino acids. V lost 9 bases and J lost 4, with 12 bases in between. CDR1 and CDR2 (germline): LGHNA, YNFKEQ. In the original processing: Researchers report that nucleated cell counts were estimated from reference gene primer amplification. Profiled with immunoSEQ multiplex PCR; TCRdb holds only in-frame clones, not every one. Clone size and the V and J calls come from that table; the DNA yielded D and trimming. This table has 140,000 or so clones, roughly 89% appearing once. The clonotype originates from a woman aged 45-60 years with acute or convalescent COVID-19. The sequencing sample was made of peripheral blood. This chain uses TRBV4-2 with TRBJ1-2; D remains unclear. The CDR3 here is CASDKDGYGYTF. The CDR3, as DNA: TGTGCCAGTGACAAAGACGGCTATGGCTACACCTTC.